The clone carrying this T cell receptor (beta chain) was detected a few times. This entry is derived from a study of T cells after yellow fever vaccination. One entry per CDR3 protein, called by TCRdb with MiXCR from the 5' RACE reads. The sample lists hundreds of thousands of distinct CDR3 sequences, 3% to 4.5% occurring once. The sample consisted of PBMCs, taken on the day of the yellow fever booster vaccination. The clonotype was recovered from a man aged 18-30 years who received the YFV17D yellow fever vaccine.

CDR3 DNA sequence: TGTGCCAGCAGTTACCCCGAGACAGGCCTCCAACTTGACTATGGCTACACCTTC. Translation: CASSYPETGLQLDYGYTF. The chain employs TRBV6-6 and TRBJ1-2, with D maybe TRBD1 (6 bases). Germline CDR1 reads MNHNY; CDR2 reads SVGAGI (reference sequence). The V and J ends lost 2 bases and 3 bases respectively, with 22 bases between them. CDR3 length: 18 amino acids.